This TCR beta chain was obtained from a study of blood T cell repertoires in COVID-19. Profiling relied on immunoSEQ multiplex PCR, and the TCRdb table lists in-frame clones only, not all of them. The data show about 210,000 clones, around 89% seen once. This CDR3 region has 17 residues. Trimming shortened V by 6 bases and J by 3 bases, and 24 bases separated the two germline ends. In germline, CDR1 is SEHNR, CDR2 FQNEAQ (reference sequence). This rearrangement joins TRBV7-9 to TRBJ2-7; tentative D call: TRBD1 (5 bases). The sequence derives from a young woman who had recovered from COVID-19. Material for sequencing was PBMCs or T cells enriched from blood (not recorded which). The CDR3: CASSPLGPAGKGYEQYF. In nucleotides, the CDR3 is TGTGCCAGCAGTCCGCTGGGTCCGGCAGGGAAGGGCTACGAGCAGTACTTC.